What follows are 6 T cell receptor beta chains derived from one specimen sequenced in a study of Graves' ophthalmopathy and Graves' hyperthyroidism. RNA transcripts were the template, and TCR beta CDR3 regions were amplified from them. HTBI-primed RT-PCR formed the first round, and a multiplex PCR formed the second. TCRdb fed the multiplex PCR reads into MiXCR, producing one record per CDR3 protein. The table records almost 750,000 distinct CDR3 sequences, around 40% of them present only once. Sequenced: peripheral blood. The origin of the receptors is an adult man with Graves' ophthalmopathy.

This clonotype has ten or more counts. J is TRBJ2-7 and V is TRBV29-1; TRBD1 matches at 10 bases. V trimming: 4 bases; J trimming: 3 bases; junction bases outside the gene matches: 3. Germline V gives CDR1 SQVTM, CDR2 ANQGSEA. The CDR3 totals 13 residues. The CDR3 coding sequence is TGCAGCGTTGTGCGGACAGGGGGCTACGAGCAGTACTTC. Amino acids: CSVVRTGGYEQYF.

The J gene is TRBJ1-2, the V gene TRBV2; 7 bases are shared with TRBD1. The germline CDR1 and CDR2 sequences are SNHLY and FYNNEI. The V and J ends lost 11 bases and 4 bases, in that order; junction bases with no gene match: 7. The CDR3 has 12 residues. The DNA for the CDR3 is TGTGCCGGACAGGCCACGGCCTATGGCTACACCTTC. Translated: CAGQATAYGYTF.

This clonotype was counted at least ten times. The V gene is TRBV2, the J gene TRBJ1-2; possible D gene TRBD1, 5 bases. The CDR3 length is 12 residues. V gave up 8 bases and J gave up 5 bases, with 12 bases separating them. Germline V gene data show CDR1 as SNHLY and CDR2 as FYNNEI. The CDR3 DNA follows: TGTGCCAGCGCAGGGTTAGGGTATGGCTACACCTTC. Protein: CASAGLGYGYTF.

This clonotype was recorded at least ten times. The CDR3 protein is CASSWVPGTEAFF. CDR3 bases: TGTGCCAGCAGCTGGGTCCCTGGCACTGAAGCTTTCTTT. The V gene is TRBV7-9, the J gene TRBJ1-1, with D unresolved. Looked up from germline, CDR1 is SEHNR and CDR2 is FQNEAQ (reference sequence). This CDR3 is 13 amino acids long. V was trimmed by 4 bases and J by 4 bases, leaving 10 bases between them.

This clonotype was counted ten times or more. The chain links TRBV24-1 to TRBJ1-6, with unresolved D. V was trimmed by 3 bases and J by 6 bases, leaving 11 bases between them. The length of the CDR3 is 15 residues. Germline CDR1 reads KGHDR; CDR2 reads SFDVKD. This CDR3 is CATSDPTEPNSPLHF. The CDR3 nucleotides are TGTGCCACCAGTGATCCGACCGAGCCTAATTCACCCCTCCACTTT.

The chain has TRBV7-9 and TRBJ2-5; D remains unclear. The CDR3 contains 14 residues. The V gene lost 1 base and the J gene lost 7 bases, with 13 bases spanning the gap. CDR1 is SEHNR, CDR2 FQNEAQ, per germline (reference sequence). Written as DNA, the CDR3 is TGTGCCAGCAGCTTAGGGTCTGAGCTTGGGACCCAGTACTTC. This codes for CASSLGSELGTQYF.